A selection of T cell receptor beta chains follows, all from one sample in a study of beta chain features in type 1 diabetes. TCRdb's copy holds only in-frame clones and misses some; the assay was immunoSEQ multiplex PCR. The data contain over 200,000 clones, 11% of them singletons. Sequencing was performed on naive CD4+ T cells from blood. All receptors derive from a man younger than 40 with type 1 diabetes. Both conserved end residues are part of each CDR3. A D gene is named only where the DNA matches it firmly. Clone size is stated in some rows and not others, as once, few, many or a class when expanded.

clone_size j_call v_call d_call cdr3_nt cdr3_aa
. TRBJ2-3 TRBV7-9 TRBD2 TGTGCCAGCAGCCCCGGACTAGCGGCGGATACGCAGTATTTT CASSPGLAADTQYF
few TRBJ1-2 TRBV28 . TGTGCCAGCAGTTTACGGTGGGGGCTCACCTTC CASSLRWGLTF
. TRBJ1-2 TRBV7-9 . TGTGCCAGCAGTTCGAGACAGAGCTATGGCTACACCTTC CASSSRQSYGYTF
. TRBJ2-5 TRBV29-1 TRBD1 TGCAGCTTCAGACAGGGGGCAGGAGAGACCCAGTACTTC CSFRQGAGETQYF
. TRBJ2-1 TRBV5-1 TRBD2 TGCGCCAGCAGCTTGGCCACTAGCGGGGGTGTCGATGAGCAGTTCTTC CASSLATSGGVDEQFF
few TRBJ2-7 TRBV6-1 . TGTGCCAGCAGTGAGCGGAGGAGCTCCTACGAGCAGTACTTC CASSERRSSYEQYF
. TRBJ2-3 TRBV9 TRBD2 TGTGCCAGCAGCTTATTTAGCGGGGAGAGCACAGATACGCAGTATTTT CASSLFSGESTDTQYF
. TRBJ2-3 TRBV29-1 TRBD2 TGCAGCGTTGAAAGGGGCGGGGGGACAGATACGCAGTATTTT CSVERGGGTDTQYF
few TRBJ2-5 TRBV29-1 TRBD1 TGCAGCGGGACAGGGTCCCAAGAGACCCAGTACTTC CSGTGSQETQYF
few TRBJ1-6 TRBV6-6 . TGTGCCAGCAGTCGAAACTCCGCCGGTGCCCTCCACTTT CASSRNSAGALHF
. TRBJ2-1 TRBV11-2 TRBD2 TGTGCCAGCAGCTTAGAAGAGCGGGGGAACTACAATGAGCAGTTCTTC CASSLEERGNYNEQFF
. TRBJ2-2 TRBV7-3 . TGTGCCAGCAGCTTCGACACCGGGGAGCTGTTTTTT CASSFDTGELFF
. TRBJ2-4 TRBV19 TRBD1 TGTGCCAGTAGTCCAGGGACAGGGGTCGGAAACATTCAGTACTTC CASSPGTGVGNIQYF
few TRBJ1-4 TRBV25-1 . TGTGCCAGCAGTGGTGGGGCCGGGCGTGAAAAACTGTTTTTT CASSGGAGREKLFF
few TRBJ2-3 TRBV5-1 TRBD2 TGCGCCAGCAGCCCCCCTCGGAGCGGGGACACAGATACGCAGTATTTT CASSPPRSGDTDTQYF
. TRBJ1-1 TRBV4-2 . TGTGCCAGCAGCCAAGATTTGACAGACATGAACACTGAAGCTTTCTTT CASSQDLTDMNTEAFF
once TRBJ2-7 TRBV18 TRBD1 TGTGCCAGCTCGCCCGGGACAGGGGGCGTCTACGAGCAGTACTTC CASSPGTGGVYEQYF
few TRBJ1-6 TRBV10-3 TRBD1 TGTGCCATCAGTAGGGACAGGGAAGATAATTCACCCCTCCACTTT CAISRDREDNSPLHF
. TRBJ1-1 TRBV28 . TGTGCCAGCTCGCGGGGGGGTTCGGACACTGAAGCTTTCTTT CASSRGGSDTEAFF
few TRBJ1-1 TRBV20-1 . TGCAGTGCGCAAGGGGTGACTGAAGCTTTCTTT CSAQGVTEAFF
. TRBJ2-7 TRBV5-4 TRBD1 TGTGCCAGCAGCATGGGGACCGGACAGGCCCTTTACGAGCAGTACTTC CASSMGTGQALYEQYF
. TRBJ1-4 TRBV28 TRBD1 TGTGCCAGCAGCTTACCCGGACAGGGCAAACTGTTTTTT CASSLPGQGKLFF
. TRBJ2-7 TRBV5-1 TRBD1 TGCGCCAGCAGATTGATCCGGGACAGGATTAGTCACGAGCAGTACTTC CASRLIRDRISHEQYF
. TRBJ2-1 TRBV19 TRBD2 TGTGCCAGTAGTATGGACCTAGCGGCTAACGTTATTGAGCAGTTCTTC CASSMDLAANVIEQFF
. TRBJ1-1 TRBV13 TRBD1 TGTGCCAGCAGCTTCATACAGGGGGCCGGACTTGAAGCTTTCTTT CASSFIQGAGLEAFF
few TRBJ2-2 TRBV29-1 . TGCAGCGTTGAAGATCTGCGGGGGGAGCTGTTTTTT CSVEDLRGELFF
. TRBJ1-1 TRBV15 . TGTGCCACCAGCAGAGACAGGGTAAGGCGGACAACTGAAGCTTTCTTT CATSRDRVRRTTEAFF
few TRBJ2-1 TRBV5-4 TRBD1 TGTGCCAGCAGCTTATCCGGGACAGGGGGCCGGGAGCAGTTCTTC CASSLSGTGGREQFF
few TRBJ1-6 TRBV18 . TGTGCCAGCTCACCACGACAGTTTTCACCCCTCCACTTT CASSPRQFSPLHF
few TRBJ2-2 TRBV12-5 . TGTGCTAGTGGTTCCTACCGGGACTTGAGGAACACCGGGGAGCTGTTTTTT CASGSYRDLRNTGELFF
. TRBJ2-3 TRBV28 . TGTGCCAGCAGTGGGGGCGGGGGTTTACAAGATACGCAGTATTTT CASSGGGGLQDTQYF
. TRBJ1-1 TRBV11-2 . TGTGCCAGCAGCACCAGGGGAGATACTGAAGCTTTCTTT CASSTRGDTEAFF
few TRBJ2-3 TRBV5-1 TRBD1 TGCGCCAGCAGCGGGGGACAGGGCTCAGATACGCAGTATTTT CASSGGQGSDTQYF
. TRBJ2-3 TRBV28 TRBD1 TGTGCCAGCTCCCTAGGGGGCGCAGATACGCAGTATTTT CASSLGGADTQYF
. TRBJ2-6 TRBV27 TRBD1 TGTGCCAGCAGAAGGACAGGGACGGCCAACGTCCTGACTTTC CASRRTGTANVLTF
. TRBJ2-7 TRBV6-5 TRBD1 TGTGCCAGCAGCCAGTCCGGGACAGTTAAGTACGAGCAGTACTTC CASSQSGTVKYEQYF
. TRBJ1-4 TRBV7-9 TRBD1 TGTGCCAGCAGCTGGGGACAGTCAACTAATGAAAAACTGTTTTTT CASSWGQSTNEKLFF
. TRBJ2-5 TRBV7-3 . TGTGCCAGCAGCTTAAATGGAGGTACCCAAGAGACCCAGTACTTC CASSLNGGTQETQYF
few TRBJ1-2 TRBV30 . TGTGCCTGTCCGGTCAGGGTCTATGGCTACACCTTC CACPVRVYGYTF
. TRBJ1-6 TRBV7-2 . TGTGCCAGCAGCTTAGGGCAGTTGAATAATTCACCCCTCCACTTT CASSLGQLNNSPLHF
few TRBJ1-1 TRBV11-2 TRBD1 TGTGCCAGCGGAAAGGACAGGATGAACACTGAAGCTTTCTTT CASGKDRMNTEAFF
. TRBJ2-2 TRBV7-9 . TGTGCCAGCAGCTCTCGGGTCAACACCGGGGAGCTGTTTTTT CASSSRVNTGELFF
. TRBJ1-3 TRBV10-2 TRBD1 TGCGCCAGCAGTGCGAAGGGACAGCTTGATCCCTCTGGAAACACCATATATTTT CASSAKGQLDPSGNTIYF
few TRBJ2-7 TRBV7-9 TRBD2 TGTGCCAGCAGCGCTCCGGGGGGGGCGCGGTACGAGCAGTACTTC CASSAPGGARYEQYF
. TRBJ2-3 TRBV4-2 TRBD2 TGTGCCAGCAGCCAAGACGGGACTAGCGGGGTCGGGGATACGCAGTATTTT CASSQDGTSGVGDTQYF